The 32 T cell receptor beta chains given below trace back to one sample, sequenced in a study of T cell responses to AZD1222 COVID-19 vaccine. Here immunoSEQ multiplex PCR was the method, and the copy in TCRdb shows in-frame clones only, minus some. The sample yields roughly 100,000 clones, 92% seen once. The source was peripheral blood, collected on day 0 of AZD1222 vaccination. The source is an adult in good health.

This chain joins TRBV18 and TRBJ1-2; 7 bases fit TRBD1. V was pared by 6 bases and J by 1 base, with 14 bases of the junction left unmatched. Germline V gene data show CDR1 as KGHSH and CDR2 as LQKENI. The CDR3 runs to 17 residues. DNA for the CDR3: TGTGCCAGCTCCCCGACCCCAGGACAGGTCGGTAACTATGGCTACACCTTC. It encodes CASSPTPGQVGNYGYTF. The full variable domain, its missing parts supplied by reference TRBV18 and TRBJ1-2, is NAGVMQNPRHLVRRRGQEARLRCSPMKGHSHVYWYRQLPEEGLKFMVYLQKENIIDESGMPKERFSAEFPKEGPSILRIQQVVRGDSAAYFCASSPTPGQVGNYGYTFGSGTRLTVV.

CDR3 DNA: TGTGCCAGCAGCTTAGCGCAGCAGGTTGGGTCCGGAAACACCATATATTTT. It translates to CASSLAQQVGSGNTIYF. V and J are TRBV7-8 and TRBJ1-3; D call uncertain. This CDR3 has 17 residues. The V and J ends lost 0 bases and 4 bases respectively, with 16 bases between them. Germline loops: CDR1 SGHVS, CDR2 FQNEAQ.

The chain combines TRBV18 with TRBJ1-5; D not resolved. V dropped 1 base and J dropped 0 bases, with 7 bases sitting between them. There are 15 residues in the CDR3. CDR1 is KGHSH and CDR2 is LQKENI in the germline V gene. The CDR3 protein is CASSPQGNSNQPQHF. CDR3 sequence (DNA): TGTGCCAGCTCACCACAGGGTAATAGCAATCAGCCCCAGCATTTT.

The chain has TRBV12-3 or TRBV12-4 and TRBJ2-3, with D unclear. Trimming stripped 6 bases from V and 2 bases from J, with 3 bases between. The CDR3 is 11 residues long. As DNA, the CDR3 is TGTGCCAGCAGCCACACAGATACGCAGTATTTT. The encoded protein is CASSHTDTQYF.

This chain joins TRBV6-5 and TRBJ2-2; D possibly matches TRBD1 or TRBD2 (6 bases each). CDR1 MNHEY and CDR2 SVGAGI come from the germline V gene. V was trimmed by 7 bases and J by 4 bases, leaving 13 bases between them. The CDR3 is 14 residues long. The CDR3 region is CASTIEGGTGELFF. In DNA form, the CDR3 reads TGTGCCAGCACAATAGAGGGGGGCACCGGGGAGCTGTTTTTT.

In this sample, this clone turned up once. V gene TRBV15 combines with J gene TRBJ1-1; TRBD1 might be the D (5 bases). Germline CDR1 reads LNHNV; CDR2 reads YYDKDF (reference sequence). The CDR3 loop spans 15 amino acids. V was trimmed by 0 bases and J by 1 base, leaving 9 bases between them. CDR3 in DNA: TGTGCCACCAGCAGAGAGACGGGGGGGAACACTGAAGCTTTCTTT. It codes for CATSRETGGNTEAFF. Based on the CDR3 plus reference TRBV15 and TRBJ1-1, the full variable domain is DAMVIQNPRYQVTQFGKPVTLSCSQTLNHNVMYWYQQKSSQAPKLLFHYYDKDFNNEADTPDNFQSRRPNTSFCFLDIRSPGLGDTAMYLCATSRETGGNTEAFFGQGTRLTVV.

V usage is TRBV14 and J usage is TRBJ1-1; D unresolved. CDR1 and CDR2 (germline): SGHDN, FVKESK. V shed 1 base and J shed 11 bases, with 11 bases lying between them. This CDR3 has 12 residues. As DNA, the CDR3 is TGTGCCAGCAGCCAAGTATTTCTGGAGGCTTTCTTT. This codes for CASSQVFLEAFF. The complete variable domain, with remaining parts taken from reference TRBV14 and TRBJ1-1, reads EAGVTQFPSHSVIEKGQTVTLRCDPISGHDNLYWYRRVMGKEIKFLLHFVKESKQDESGMPNNRFLAERTGGTYSTLKVQPAELEDSGVYFCASSQVFLEAFFGQGTRLTVV.

This chain connects TRBV13 to TRBJ1-1; D is uncertain. The CDR3 runs to 15 residues. V was pared by 4 bases and J by 1 base, with 13 bases between. The germline gives CDR1 PRHDT, CDR2 FYEKMQ (reference sequence). CDR3 bases: TGTGCCAGCAGCTCCCGGAGTTCTGGGAACACTGAAGCTTTCTTT. It yields the protein CASSSRSSGNTEAFF.

The chain employs TRBV7-2 and TRBJ2-5; D possibly matches TRBD1 or TRBD2 (6 bases each). V was cut by 0 bases and J by 4 bases, with 18 bases left in between. This CDR3 is built from 17 residues. CDR1 and CDR2 (germline): SGHTA, FQGNSA. CDR3 nucleotide sequence: TGTGCCAGCAGCTTAGCGGGAGGACGGGGGCGAGGAGAGACCCAGTACTTC. Residues: CASSLAGGRGRGETQYF. Together with reference TRBV7-2 and TRBJ2-5, the CDR3 gives the full variable domain: GAGVSQSPSNKVTEKGKDVELRCDPISGHTALYWYRQSLGQGLEFLIYFQGNSAPDKSGLPSDRFSAERTGGSVSTLTIQRTQQEDSAVYLCASSLAGGRGRGETQYFGPGTRLLVL.

The genes are TRBV7-2 and TRBJ1-5; no clear D. CDR3 length: 13 amino acids. V lost 4 bases and J lost 11, with 15 bases in between. Germline CDR1 SGHTA, CDR2 FQGNSA. The CDR3 region is CASSSSAFGAQHF. CDR3 nucleotides: TGTGCCAGCAGCTCCTCGGCATTTGGGGCCCAGCATTTT.

The chain joins TRBV19 to TRBJ1-2, with unresolved D. The CDR3 totals 13 residues. V was clipped by 2 bases and J by 3 bases, with 7 bases between them. Germline CDR1 LNHDA, CDR2 SQIVND (reference sequence). CDR3 loop: CASSIMEDYGYTF. The DNA for the CDR3 is TGTGCCAGTAGTATAATGGAAGACTATGGCTACACCTTC.

V and J are TRBV7-2 and TRBJ1-5, with D perhaps TRBD1 (5 bases). The CDR3 sequence is 13 residues long. V lost 4 bases and J 4 bases, leaving 8 bases between the germline ends. The germline V gene encodes CDR1 SGHTA and CDR2 FQGNSA. The CDR3 is CASSSRQNQPQHF. The CDR3 nucleotides are TGTGCCAGCAGCTCACGACAGAATCAGCCCCAGCATTTT.

This clone appeared a single time. The V call is TRBV5-1, the J call TRBJ2-7; TRBD1 agrees at 10 bases. The CDR3 covers 14 residues. The germline gives CDR1 SGHRS, CDR2 YFSETQ. V lost 4 bases to trimming and J lost 4 bases; unmatched junction nucleotides: 5. The CDR3 reads CASSSGTGEYEQYF. CDR3 DNA: TGCGCCAGCAGCAGCGGGACAGGGGAATACGAGCAGTACTTC.

V gene TRBV27 combines with J gene TRBJ1-5; 7 nucleotides match TRBD1. CDR3 length equals 14 residues. In germline, CDR1 is MNHEY, CDR2 SMNVEV (reference sequence). The V segment lost 5 bases and the J segment 4 bases; nucleotides outside the gene matches: 5. The CDR3 loop reads CASSPGTENQPQHF. CDR3 coding DNA: TGTGCCAGCAGTCCGGGGACAGAGAATCAGCCCCAGCATTTT.

In its sample, this clone was seen once. The chain links TRBV5-1 to TRBJ1-5, with D tentatively TRBD1 (6 bases). The CDR3 consists of 15 residues. The V and J ends lost 0 bases and 6 bases respectively, with 13 bases between them. Germline loops: CDR1 SGHRS, CDR2 YFSETQ. The CDR3 sequence: CASSLDPGAGQPQHF. The CDR3 nucleotides read TGCGCCAGCAGCTTGGATCCGGGGGCGGGTCAGCCCCAGCATTTT. Using reference TRBV5-1 and TRBJ1-5 for the parts outside the CDR3, the full variable domain is KAGVTQTPRYLIKTRGQQVTLSCSPISGHRSVSWYQQTPGQGLQFLFEYFSETQRNKGNFPGRFSGRQFSNSRSEMNVSTLELGDSALYLCASSLDPGAGQPQHFGDGTRLSIL.

This chain links TRBV19 with TRBJ2-2; 8 bases are shared with TRBD1. The V and J ends lost 5 bases and 3 bases, in that order; junction bases with no gene match: 5. This CDR3 spans 15 amino acids. Germline V gene data show CDR1 as LNHDA and CDR2 as SQIVND (reference sequence). The CDR3 sequence is CASSPGGYYTGELFF. Written as DNA, the CDR3 is TGTGCCAGTAGTCCAGGGGGCTATTACACCGGGGAGCTGTTTTTT.

This clone was seen a single time. The chain employs TRBV27 and TRBJ2-3, with TRBD2 identical over 11 bases. In germline, CDR1 is MNHEY, CDR2 SMNVEV (reference sequence). CDR3 size: 17 residues. V shed 3 bases and J 5 bases; nucleotides not matched to a gene: 10. The chain's CDR3 is CASSLRVAGGPGDTQYF. The CDR3 coding sequence is TGTGCCAGCAGTTTGAGGGTAGCGGGGGGGCCCGGAGATACGCAGTATTTT.

V usage is TRBV13 and J usage is TRBJ1-2; a weak D match, TRBD1 (5 bases). This CDR3 has 15 amino acids. V was shortened by 5 bases and J by 4 bases, with 17 bases between the two germline ends. Germline CDR1 is PRHDT and CDR2 is FYEKMQ (reference sequence). CDR3 region: CASSPTRDALYGYTF. The DNA of the CDR3 is TGTGCCAGCAGCCCAACACGGGACGCTCTCTATGGCTACACCTTC.

This clone was recorded only once. The chain links TRBV10-1 to TRBJ1-3; TRBD1 agrees at 7 bases. V lost 3 bases, J lost 7 bases, and 12 bases stayed unmatched. Germline V gives CDR1 WNHNN, CDR2 SYGVQD (reference sequence). The CDR3 totals 16 residues. CDR3 loop: CASSDLVDRVANTIYF. DNA for the CDR3: TGCGCCAGCAGTGATTTAGTCGACAGGGTGGCCAACACCATATATTTT.

The chain recombines TRBV27 with TRBJ1-1; D is unresolved. CDR3 length equals 14 residues. V was shortened by 4 bases and J by 0 bases, with 9 bases between the two germline ends. Per the germline V gene, CDR1 is MNHEY and CDR2 is SMNVEV (reference sequence). The CDR3 DNA reads as TGTGCCAGCAGTTCGCCCCTGTTGAACACTGAAGCTTTCTTT. Residues: CASSSPLLNTEAFF.

This rearrangement joins TRBV11-2 to TRBJ2-7, with D possibly being TRBD1 (6 bases). The CDR3 runs to 14 residues. Germline CDR1 reads SGHAT; CDR2 reads FQNNGV. V lost 0 bases, J lost 4 bases, and 10 bases lay in between. CDR3 bases: TGTGCCAGCAGCTTAGATCAGGGGTGGTACGAGCAGTACTTC. Its translation: CASSLDQGWYEQYF.

The J gene is TRBJ2-7, the V gene TRBV7-2; D may be TRBD1 (5 bases). V was clipped by 0 bases and J by 4 bases, with 7 bases between them. Germline values: CDR1 SGHTA, CDR2 FQGNSA. CDR3 length equals 13 residues. In nucleotides, the CDR3 is TGTGCCAGCAGCTTAGCAGGGGTATACGAGCAGTACTTC. Amino acid sequence: CASSLAGVYEQYF. Variable domain in full (rest from reference TRBV7-2 and TRBJ2-7): GAGVSQSPSNKVTEKGKDVELRCDPISGHTALYWYRQSLGQGLEFLIYFQGNSAPDKSGLPSDRFSAERTGGSVSTLTIQRTQQEDSAVYLCASSLAGVYEQYFGPGTRLTVT.

The V call is TRBV5-1, the J call TRBJ2-7, with D possibly being TRBD2 (6 bases). CDR1 SGHRS and CDR2 YFSETQ come from the germline V gene. This CDR3 is 14 amino acids long. V gave up 4 bases and J gave up 2 bases, with 13 bases separating them. The CDR3 protein is CASSRGTATYEQYF. Written as DNA, the CDR3 is TGCGCCAGCAGCCGCGGGACGGCAACCTACGAGCAGTACTTC.

V and J are TRBV6-5 and TRBJ2-7; possibly TRBD2 for D (5 bases). The CDR3 runs to 13 residues. Trimming stripped 2 bases from V and 12 bases from J, with 17 bases between. The germline CDR1 and CDR2 sequences are MNHEY and SVGAGI. The CDR3 DNA is TGTGCCAGCAGTTACACGATCGGGGAGTGGCTGTACTTC. Translation gives CASSYTIGEWLYF.

The chain employs TRBV24-1 and TRBJ2-3, with 7 positions matching TRBD1. V gave up 9 bases and J gave up 2 bases; unmatched junction bases: 4. CDR1 KGHDR and CDR2 SFDVKD come from the germline V gene. This CDR3 has 13 residues. The CDR3 protein is CATEGQNTDTQYF. The DNA of the CDR3 is TGTGCCACCGAGGGACAGAACACAGATACGCAGTATTTT.

The gene calls are TRBV4-1 and TRBJ2-7; 9 nucleotides align to TRBD2. J was trimmed by 7 bases and V by 0 bases; bases with no gene match: 7. Per the germline V gene, CDR1 is MGHRA and CDR2 is YSYEKL. CDR3 length: 15 amino acids. CDR3 bases: TGCGCCAGCAGCCAAGAACAGCGGGAGGTAGGAGAGCAGTACTTC. This codes for CASSQEQREVGEQYF.

The V gene is TRBV6-2 or TRBV6-3, the J gene TRBJ2-1; 8 bases match TRBD2. CDR3 length: 15 residues. V dropped 0 bases and J dropped 7; count of bases not matched to a gene: 5. Germline CDR1 and CDR2: MNHEY and SVGEGT. For the CDR3, the DNA is TGTGCCAGCAGTTACTCTGAGCGGGAGAAGAATGAGCAGTTCTTC. As protein: CASSYSEREKNEQFF.

This clone is a singleton in its sample. Other DNA sequences in the sample encode the same CDR3. The J gene is TRBJ2-2, the V gene TRBV9; possibly TRBD1 or TRBD2 for D (5 bases each). The V end lost 0 bases, the J end lost 5 bases, and 5 bases lay between the germline ends. CDR3 length: 13 residues. Germline CDR1 is SGDLS and CDR2 is YYNGEE. This chain's CDR3 is CASSVGGTGELFF. The CDR3 nucleotides read TGTGCCAGCAGCGTAGGGGGGACCGGGGAGCTGTTTTTT.

The chain joins TRBV6-5 to TRBJ1-2; 8 nucleotides align to TRBD1. V trimming: 6 bases; J trimming: 1 base; junction bases outside the gene matches: 4. The CDR3 covers 14 residues. Germline V gene lookup returns CDR1 MNHEY and CDR2 SVGAGI. CDR3 sequence: CASSLDRDNYGYTF. DNA of the CDR3: TGTGCCAGCAGCTTGGACAGGGATAACTATGGCTACACCTTC.

This chain links TRBV5-5 with TRBJ2-7; D unclear. The CDR3 runs to 12 residues. The V gene's germline CDR1 is SGHKS and CDR2 YYEKEE (reference sequence). Trimming pared 5 bases from V and 6 bases from J, leaving 12 bases between. CDR3 DNA sequence: TGTGCCAGCAGTCTAACGTTCTCCGAGCAGTACTTC. It codes for CASSLTFSEQYF. The variable domain in full, with the rest retrieved from reference TRBV5-5 and TRBJ2-7, is DAGVTQSPTHLIKTRGQQVTLRCSPISGHKSVSWYQQVLGQGPQFIFQYYEKEERGRGNFPDRFSARQFPNYSSELNVNALLLGDSALYLCASSLTFSEQYFGPGTRLTVT.

The DNA of the CDR3 is TGTGCCAGCAGCTTAGCGCTGGCAGCCTATGGCTACACCTTC. This translates into CASSLALAAYGYTF. The chain employs TRBV7-9 and TRBJ1-2; D ambiguous. Germline CDR1 is SEHNR and CDR2 is FQNEAQ (reference sequence). V was pared by 0 bases and J by 4 bases, with 9 bases between. The CDR3 totals 14 residues.

The chain uses TRBV6-5 and TRBJ1-1; D call uncertain. The V end lost 8 bases, the J end lost 0 bases, and 7 bases lay between the germline ends. This CDR3 spans 12 amino acids. Germline CDR1 reads MNHEY; CDR2 reads SVGAGI. CDR3 DNA: TGTGCCAGCGGGCAGCTGAACACTGAAGCTTTCTTT. Amino acids: CASGQLNTEAFF.